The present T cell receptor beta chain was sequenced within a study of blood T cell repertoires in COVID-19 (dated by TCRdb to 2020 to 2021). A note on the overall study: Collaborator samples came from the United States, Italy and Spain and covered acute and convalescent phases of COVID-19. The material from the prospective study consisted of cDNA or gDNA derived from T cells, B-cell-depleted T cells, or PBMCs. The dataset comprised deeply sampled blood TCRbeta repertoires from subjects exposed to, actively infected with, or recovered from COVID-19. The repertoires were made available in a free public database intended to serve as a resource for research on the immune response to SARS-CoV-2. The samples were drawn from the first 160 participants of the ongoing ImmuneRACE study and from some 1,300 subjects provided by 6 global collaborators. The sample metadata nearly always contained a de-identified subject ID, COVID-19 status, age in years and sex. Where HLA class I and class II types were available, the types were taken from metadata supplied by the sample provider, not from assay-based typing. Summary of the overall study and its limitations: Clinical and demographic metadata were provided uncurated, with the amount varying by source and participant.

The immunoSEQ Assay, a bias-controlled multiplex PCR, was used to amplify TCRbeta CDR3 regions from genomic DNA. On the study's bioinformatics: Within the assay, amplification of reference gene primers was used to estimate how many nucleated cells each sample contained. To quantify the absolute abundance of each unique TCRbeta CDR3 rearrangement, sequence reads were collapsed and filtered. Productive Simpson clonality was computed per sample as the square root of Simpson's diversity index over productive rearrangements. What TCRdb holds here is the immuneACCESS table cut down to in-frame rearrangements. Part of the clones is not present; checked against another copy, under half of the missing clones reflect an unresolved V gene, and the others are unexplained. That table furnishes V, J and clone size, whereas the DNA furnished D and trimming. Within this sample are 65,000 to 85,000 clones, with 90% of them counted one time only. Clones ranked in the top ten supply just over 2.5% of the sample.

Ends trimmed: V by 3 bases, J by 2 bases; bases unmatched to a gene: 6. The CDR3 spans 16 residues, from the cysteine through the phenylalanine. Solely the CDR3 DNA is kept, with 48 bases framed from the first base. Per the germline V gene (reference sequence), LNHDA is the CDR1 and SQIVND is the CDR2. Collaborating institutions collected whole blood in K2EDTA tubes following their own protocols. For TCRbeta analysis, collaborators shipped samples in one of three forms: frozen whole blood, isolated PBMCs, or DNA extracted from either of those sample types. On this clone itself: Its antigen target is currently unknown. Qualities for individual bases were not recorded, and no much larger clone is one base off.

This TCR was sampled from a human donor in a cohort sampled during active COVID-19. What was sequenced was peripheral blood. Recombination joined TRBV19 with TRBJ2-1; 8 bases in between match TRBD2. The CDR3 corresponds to CASSIAAGVPYNEQFF. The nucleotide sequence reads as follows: TGTGCCAGTAGTATCGCAGCGGGAGTGCCCTACAATGAGCAGTTCTTC.